This T cell receptor (beta chain) was recorded in a study of blood T cells in healthy people across ages. Study results and caveats: Unknown CMV status may confound age-related changes in expanded clones. Diversity of TCR beta per million T cells declined in a roughly linear way with age.

With respect to this clonotype: The antigen is unknown.

A J-beta primer mix and a sample-barcoded 5' primer were used in a second PCR of roughly 7 to 12 cycles. Every single cDNA molecule received a tag from a template-switch adaptor with 12 random nucleotides. The yield of each sample was at least 2.5 million CDR3-containing paired-end reads. TCRdb re-called the 5' RACE reads through MiXCR, storing one row per CDR3 protein. Of around 870,000 distinct CDR3 sequences listed, 25% to 30% were seen once; the top ten hold 15% to 20%. The source of this sequence is an elderly woman in good health. Input material: blood.

CDR3 protein: CASSLVQGAKNIQYF. The DNA of the CDR3 is TGTGCCAGCAGCTTAGTACAGGGAGCCAAAAACATTCAGTACTTC. This sequence joins TRBV7-9 and TRBJ2-4, with D maybe TRBD1 (6 bases). The CDR3 covers 15 residues. Germline V gives CDR1 SEHNR, CDR2 FQNEAQ (reference sequence). V lost 1 base, J lost 0 bases, and 7 bases lay in between.